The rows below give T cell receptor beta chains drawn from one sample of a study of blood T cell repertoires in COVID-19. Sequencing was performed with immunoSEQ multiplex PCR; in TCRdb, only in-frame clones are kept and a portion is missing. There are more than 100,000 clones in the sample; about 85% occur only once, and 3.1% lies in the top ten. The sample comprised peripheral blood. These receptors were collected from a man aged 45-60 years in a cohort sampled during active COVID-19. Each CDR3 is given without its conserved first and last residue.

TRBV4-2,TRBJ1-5,ASSPRHGGGGEPQH
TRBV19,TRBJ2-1,ASSMTSGGAREQF
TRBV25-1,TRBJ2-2,ASSRQLPDTGELF
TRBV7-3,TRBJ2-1,ASSYRGWGNEQF
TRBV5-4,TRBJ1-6,ASRLGTSRDSPLH
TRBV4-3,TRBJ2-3,ASSQAGSGGSTDTQY
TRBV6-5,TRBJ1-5,ASSRQSKGNQPQH
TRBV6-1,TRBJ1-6,ASSEAGDSPLH
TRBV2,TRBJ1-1,ASSEGEGSEAF
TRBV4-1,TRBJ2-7,ASSQAGTGFYEQY
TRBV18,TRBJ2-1,ASSPDSNEQF
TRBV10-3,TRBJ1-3,AISGSGVGNTIY
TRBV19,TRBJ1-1,ASSISGGDPKAF
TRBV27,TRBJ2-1,ASSPWTGGLQNEQF
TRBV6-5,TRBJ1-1,ASLEGTGRTEAF
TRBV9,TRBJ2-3,ASSAGLESDTQY
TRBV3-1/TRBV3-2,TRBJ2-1,ASSPLLAGNEQF
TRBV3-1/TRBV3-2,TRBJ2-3,ASSQGSVTSGTDTQY
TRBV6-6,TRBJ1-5,ASSVTGGSNQPQH
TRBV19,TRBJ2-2,ASRETGYTGELF
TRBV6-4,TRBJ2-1,ASSDSDRGPLDEQF
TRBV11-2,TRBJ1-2,ASSLDSANYGYT
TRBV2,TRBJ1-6,ASSPFSSPLH
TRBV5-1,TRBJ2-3,ASSLGQGSDTQY
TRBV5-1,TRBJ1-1,ASSLGGQWDGDTEAF
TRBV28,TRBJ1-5,ASSTQGVVQPQH
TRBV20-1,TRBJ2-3,SASPSSFGTQY
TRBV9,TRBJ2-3,ASSVDPAGGLTDTQY
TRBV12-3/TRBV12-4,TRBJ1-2,ASSTQGGGYT
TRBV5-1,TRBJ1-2,ASSIGQADYGYT
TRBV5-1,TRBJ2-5,ASSQKETQY
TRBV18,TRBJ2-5,ASSPSQEETQY
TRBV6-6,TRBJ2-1,ASSYGGTSYNEQF
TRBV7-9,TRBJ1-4,ASSYLGGSTNEKLF
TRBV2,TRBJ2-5,ASTRNRGQETQY
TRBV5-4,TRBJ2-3,ASSHVAGGQEDTQY
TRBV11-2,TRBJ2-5,ASSSPILKTQY
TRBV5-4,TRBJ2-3,ASSPGTSERTDTQY
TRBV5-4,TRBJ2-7,ASSEGRGEQY
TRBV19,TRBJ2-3,ASSTGTDTQY
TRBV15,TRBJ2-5,ATTQGTQETQY
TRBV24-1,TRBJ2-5,ATSESRVQETQY
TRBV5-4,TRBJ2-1,ASSLTQNSYNEQF
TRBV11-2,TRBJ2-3,ASSPRGQRTDTQY
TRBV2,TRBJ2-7,ASSGAQGGEQY
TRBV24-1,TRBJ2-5,ATSDTTGSQETQY
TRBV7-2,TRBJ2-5,ASSGTSGYQETQY
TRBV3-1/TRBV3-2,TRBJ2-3,ASSQAGRLDTQY
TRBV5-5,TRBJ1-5,ASSLGGLNQPQH
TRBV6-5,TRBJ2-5,ASIDYQETQY
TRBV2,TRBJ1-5,ASSAGTGKGQPQH
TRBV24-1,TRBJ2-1,ATRTTGGNEQF
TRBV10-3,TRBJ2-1,AISGSSGGVSYNEQF
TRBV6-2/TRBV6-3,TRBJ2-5,ASSPGTSGGWTQY